This T cell receptor (beta chain) was documented in a study of neurological immune-mediated disorders. Study-level findings and limits: As far as clinical or MRI features were concerned, none was associated with the multiple sclerosis repertoire cluster. HTLV-1-associated myelopathy led in TCR clonal expansion, while multiple sclerosis ranked lowest, below healthy controls.

As for the cDNA, it was generated by 5'RACE with 10-nucleotide random UMIs. From the 5' RACE reads, TCRdb called clonotypes with MiXCR, one entry per CDR3 protein. Here the sample spans roughly 62,000 distinct CDR3 sequences, around 3.8% being singletons. It was from 2 million PBMCs stored at -80 C that the unsorted libraries were obtained. In germline, CDR1 is DFQATT, CDR2 SNEGSKA (reference sequence). The CDR3 extends over 15 amino acids. With 0 bases clipped from V and 5 bases from J, the junction kept 9 bases outside the gene matches. This clonotype was picked up many times. As yet, its antigen is unknown.

The chain recombines TRBV20-1 with TRBJ2-5; 7 bases align to TRBD1. The sequence derives from a woman aged 50 to 60 with multiple sclerosis. Sequenced input: PBMCs. The CDR3, as DNA: TGCAGTGCTAGAGACCCGGGGACAGCGGTGGAGACCCAGTACTTC. This encodes CSARDPGTAVETQYF.